These 9 T cell receptor beta chains share one sample of origin, sequenced in a study of T cells expressing NK-cell markers. Using the 5' RACE reads, TCRdb records one entry per CDR3 protein without DNA. Its table records 400,000 to 500,000 distinct CDR3 sequences. Source material: blood T cells: a sorted CD56 or NKG2C T cell subset, CD4+ or CD8+ T cells, or bulk PBMC T cells (not recorded which). These receptors were taken from a woman between 18 and 75 years old in good health.

The V call is TRBV30, the J call TRBJ2-1; the D gene TCRdb calls, TRBD2, cannot be checked with no DNA. This CDR3 contains 13 residues. Germline V gene data show CDR1 as GTSNPN and CDR2 as SVGIG (reference sequence). CDR3 in amino acids: CAWSTRPGDEQFF.

V gene TRBV6-5 combines with J gene TRBJ1-1; TCRdb calls TRBD1, which cannot be checked without DNA. This CDR3 spans 14 amino acids. Germline assignment: CDR1 MNHEY and CDR2 SVGAGI. The CDR3 is CASSYGGPSTEAFF.

V and J are TRBV2 and TRBJ1-1; TCRdb returns TRBD1, unconfirmable since there is no DNA. CDR1 and CDR2 from the germline V gene are SNHLY and FYNNEI. This CDR3 is 12 amino acids long. Here the CDR3 reads CASRNDRAEAFF.

J is TRBJ2-1 and V is TRBV20-1. Germline lookup yields CDR1 DFQATT and CDR2 SNEGSKA (reference sequence). The CDR3 has 11 amino acids. CDR3 loop: CSARVFDEQFF.

The chain recombines TRBV9 with TRBJ2-2; the TRBD2 assignment by TCRdb is unverifiable without DNA. The CDR3 is made up of 18 amino acids. Germline assignment: CDR1 SGDLS and CDR2 YYNGEE. CDR3 residues: CASSVVGVLAGNTGELFF.

The V and J genes are TRBV5-1 and TRBJ2-1; TCRdb's D call, TRBD1, is unchecked because there is no DNA. Germline-derived CDR1 and CDR2 are SGHRS and YFSETQ. The CDR3 runs 17 residues. Here the CDR3 reads CASSDRGDRSSYNEQFF.

The genes are TRBV20-1 and TRBJ1-5; as DNA is missing, the TRBD1 call by TCRdb cannot be tested. The CDR3 length is 16 residues. The V gene's germline CDR1 is DFQATT and CDR2 SNEGSKA (reference sequence). The CDR3 loop is CSANDPYRDENQPQHF.

This sequence joins TRBV19 and TRBJ2-1. The CDR3 is made up of 15 amino acids. Germline CDR1 is LNHDA and CDR2 is SQIVND (reference sequence). CDR3 sequence reads: CASSMSGRANNEQFF.

The rearrangement joins TRBV7-3 to TRBJ2-7; TCRdb calls TRBD1, which cannot be checked without DNA. CDR3 length: 13 amino acids. The germline gives CDR1 SGHTA, CDR2 FQGTGA. The CDR3 loop reads CASSPPNDREKYF.